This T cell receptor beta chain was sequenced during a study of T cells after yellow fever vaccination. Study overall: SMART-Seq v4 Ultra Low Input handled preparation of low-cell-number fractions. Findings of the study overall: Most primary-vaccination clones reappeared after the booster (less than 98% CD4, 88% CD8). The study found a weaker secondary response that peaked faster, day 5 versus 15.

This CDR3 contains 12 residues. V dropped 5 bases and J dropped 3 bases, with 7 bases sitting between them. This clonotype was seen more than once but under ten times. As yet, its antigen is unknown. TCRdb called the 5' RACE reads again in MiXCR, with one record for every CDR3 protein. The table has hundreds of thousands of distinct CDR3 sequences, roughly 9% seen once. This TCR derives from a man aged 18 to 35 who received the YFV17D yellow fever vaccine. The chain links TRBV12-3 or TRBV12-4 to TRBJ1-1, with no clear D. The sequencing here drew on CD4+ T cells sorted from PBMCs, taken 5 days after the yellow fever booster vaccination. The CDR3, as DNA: TGTGCCAGCAGTGGGGTGTACACTGAAGCTTTCTTT. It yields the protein CASSGVYTEAFF.